Presented here are 31 T cell receptor beta chains from one specimen sequenced in a study of Ad26.COV2.S vaccination and SARS-CoV-2 variants. The repertoire was sequenced with immunoSEQ multiplex PCR; TCRdb's copy has only in-frame clones and lacks some. The repertoire includes over 110,000 clones, around 86% of them detected once, and 5% sits in the top ten. The specimen comprised peripheral blood, sampled after recovery from COVID-19. The source of these receptors is a human donor who had recovered from COVID-19.

The chain recombines TRBV28 with TRBJ1-2; D remains ambiguous. CDR3 length equals 16 residues. V was trimmed by 7 bases and J by 0 bases, leaving 18 bases between them. Looked up from germline, CDR1 is MDHEN and CDR2 is SYDVKM. CDR3 nucleotides: TGTGCCAGCAATTTGCCGGGTCCACGCTCTAACTATGGCTACACCTTC. It translates to CASNLPGPRSNYGYTF.

This chain uses TRBV27 with TRBJ1-5; D is undetermined. Germline V CDR1 and CDR2: MNHEY, SMNVEV (reference sequence). The CDR3 consists of 13 residues. The V and J ends lost 3 bases and 0 bases respectively, with 3 bases between them. The CDR3 DNA is TGTGCCAGCAGTTTGGGTAGCAATCAGCCCCAGCATTTT. This sequence encodes CASSLGSNQPQHF.

V usage is TRBV9 and J usage is TRBJ1-5, with D unclear. CDR1 and CDR2 (germline): SGDLS, YYNGEE. V shed 4 bases and J shed 2 bases, with 13 bases lying between them. The CDR3 length is 15 residues. The CDR3 DNA reads as TGTGCCAGCAGCCTCGGGCCCGGAGGCAATCAGCCCCAGCATTTT. It specifies CASSLGPGGNQPQHF. The variable domain in full, with the rest retrieved from reference TRBV9 and TRBJ1-5, is DSGVTQTPKHLITATGQRVTLRCSPRSGDLSVYWYQQSLDQGLQFLIQYYNGEERAKGNILERFSAQQFPDLHSELNLSSLELGDSALYFCASSLGPGGNQPQHFGDGTRLSIL.

The V call is TRBV11-2, the J call TRBJ2-3; 8 positions match TRBD1. Germline assignment: CDR1 SGHAT and CDR2 FQNNGV. The CDR3 has 16 residues. The V gene end was trimmed by 1 base and the J gene end by 3 bases; junction bases not matched to a gene: 6. The chain's CDR3 is CASSLVVRGPTDTQYF. The CDR3 DNA is TGTGCCAGCAGCTTAGTAGTCAGGGGGCCGACAGATACGCAGTATTTT.

J is TRBJ2-1 and V is TRBV28; D uncertain. V was clipped by 6 bases and J by 0 bases, with 15 bases between them. The germline V gene has CDR1 MDHEN and CDR2 SYDVKM. The length of the CDR3 is 16 residues. As DNA, the CDR3 is TGTGCCAGCAGAACCAACGAATTAGGCTCCTACAATGAGCAGTTCTTC. Its translation is CASRTNELGSYNEQFF.

By its share, this clone is medium-sized. The V gene is TRBV6-1, the J gene TRBJ2-1; D is unclear. V dropped 2 bases and J dropped 6 bases, with 8 bases sitting between them. There are 13 residues in the CDR3. Germline CDR1 is MNHNS and CDR2 is SASEGT. The CDR3, as DNA: TGTGCCAGCAGTGAATTGGTGGGCAATGAGCAGTTCTTC. Translating gives CASSELVGNEQFF.

V usage is TRBV5-6 and J usage is TRBJ1-6; D uncertain. The CDR3 has 13 residues. In germline, CDR1 is SGHDT, CDR2 YYEEEE. V was clipped by 2 bases and J by 9 bases, with 9 bases between them. Written as DNA, the CDR3 is TGTGCCAGCAGCTTACAGCAGGCTTCACCCCTCCACTTT. Residues: CASSLQQASPLHF.

V and J are TRBV4-3 and TRBJ1-2; no reliable D call. V lost 0 bases and J lost 0, with 8 bases in between. This CDR3 spans 15 amino acids. Germline assignment: CDR1 LGHNA and CDR2 YSLEER. The CDR3 coding sequence is TGCGCCAGCAGCCAAGATCGTTGGCCTAACTATGGCTACACCTTC. Residues: CASSQDRWPNYGYTF.

The V and J genes are TRBV30 and TRBJ1-2; tentative D call: TRBD1 (6 bases). This CDR3 contains 13 residues. The V gene's germline CDR1 is GTSNPN and CDR2 SVGIG (reference sequence). This CDR3 is CAAVPDRNYGYTF. CDR3 nucleotides: TGTGCTGCCGTCCCGGACAGAAACTATGGCTACACCTTC.

The genes are TRBV3-1 (or the pseudogene TRBV3-2) and TRBJ2-3; no clear D gene. V was trimmed by 2 bases and J by 3 bases, leaving 9 bases between them. The germline V gene has CDR1 LGHDT and CDR2 YNNKEL (reference sequence). The CDR3 spans 14 residues. The CDR3 region has the DNA TGTGCCAGCAGCCAACTATCTGCGACAGATACGCAGTATTTT. Translated: CASSQLSATDTQYF.

The chain carries TRBV11-2 and TRBJ2-5; D gene unclear. This CDR3 region has 11 residues. V lost 5 bases to trimming and J lost 2 bases, with 3 bases between them. In germline, CDR1 is SGHAT, CDR2 FQNNGV. CDR3 in DNA: TGTGCCAGCAGCAGACAAGAGACCCAGTACTTC. Translating it yields CASSRQETQYF.

The V gene is TRBV9, the J gene TRBJ1-1; D unresolved. There are 13 residues in the CDR3. Germline V gives CDR1 SGDLS, CDR2 YYNGEE. V was clipped by 2 bases and J by 6 bases, with 11 bases between them. The CDR3 spells CASSVRTGSEAFF. DNA for the CDR3: TGTGCCAGCAGCGTCCGGACGGGATCTGAAGCTTTCTTT.

The gene calls are TRBV6-5 and TRBJ1-2; D ambiguous. CDR1 MNHEY and CDR2 SVGAGI come from the germline V gene. The CDR3 is 15 residues long. The V and J ends lost 2 bases and 3 bases respectively, with 13 bases between them. DNA of the CDR3: TGTGCCAGCAGTTACGGAGACACGGCGGACTATGGCTACACCTTC. As protein: CASSYGDTADYGYTF.

This chain connects TRBV28 to TRBJ1-2, with TRBD1 matching over 9 bases. With 5 bases clipped from V and 2 bases from J, the junction kept 3 bases outside the gene matches. Germline CDR1 and CDR2: MDHEN and SYDVKM. The CDR3 totals 14 residues. The CDR3, as DNA: TGTGCCAGCAGTCCAGGACAGGGGAACTATGGCTACACCTTC. It is translated as CASSPGQGNYGYTF.

The genes are TRBV19 and TRBJ1-4; 11 nucleotides line up with TRBD1. The CDR3 extends over 12 amino acids. Germline V gene lookup returns CDR1 LNHDA and CDR2 SQIVND (reference sequence). V gave up 8 bases and J gave up 7 bases; unmatched junction bases: 0. CDR3 bases: TGTGCCAGTGGGACAGGGGGTGAAAAACTGTTTTTT. Its translation: CASGTGGEKLFF.

The V call is TRBV9, the J call TRBJ1-1; possible D gene TRBD1, 5 bases. CDR1 and CDR2 (germline): SGDLS, YYNGEE. The CDR3 has 14 residues. Trimming removed 3 bases at V and 5 bases at J, with 14 bases between. The CDR3 sequence is CASSAGGEWTEAFF. In DNA form, the CDR3 reads TGTGCCAGCAGCGCGGGGGGGGAATGGACTGAAGCTTTCTTT.

This clone was seen just once. The gene calls are TRBV7-9 and TRBJ2-1; the D call may be TRBD1 or TRBD2 (5 bases each). CDR3 length: 17 amino acids. Trimming shortened V by 5 bases and J by 4 bases, and 21 bases separated the two germline ends. Germline values: CDR1 SEHNR, CDR2 FQNEAQ (reference sequence). The CDR3 region has the DNA TGTGCCAGCAGCCCCCCCCCGGGACGGCGAATGTACAATGAGCAGTTCTTC. Protein: CASSPPPGRRMYNEQFF. Looking up the rest from reference TRBV7-9 and TRBJ2-1 gives the full variable domain: DTGVSQNPRHKITKRGQNVTFRCDPISEHNRLYWYRQTLGQGPEFLTYFQNEAQLEKSRLLSDRFSAERPKGSFSTLEIQRTEQGDSAMYLCASSPPPGRRMYNEQFFGPGTRLTVL.

V gene TRBV25-1 combines with J gene TRBJ2-7; 10 bases are shared with TRBD1. CDR3 size: 15 residues. Germline loops: CDR1 MGHDK, CDR2 SYGVNS. V lost 5 bases to trimming and J lost 2 bases; unmatched junction nucleotides: 6. The CDR3 nucleotides read TGTGCCAGCAGTCCCGGGACAGGGGTCCCCTACGAGCAGTACTTC. This translates into CASSPGTGVPYEQYF.

The chain combines TRBV7-8 with TRBJ1-2; TRBD1 is a possible D gene (6 bases). The CDR3 contains 15 residues. Germline-derived CDR1 and CDR2 are SGHVS and FQNEAQ. The V and J ends lost 5 bases and 0 bases respectively, with 13 bases between them. This chain's CDR3 is CASSQTGSANYGYTF. CDR3 DNA sequence: TGTGCCAGCAGCCAGACAGGCTCTGCTAACTATGGCTACACCTTC.

The chain carries TRBV5-1 and TRBJ2-2; D unresolved. The CDR3 consists of 12 residues. Germline CDR1 and CDR2: SGHRS and YFSETQ. V lost 0 bases and J 7 bases, leaving 4 bases between the germline ends. The CDR3: CASSLEVGELFF. CDR3 coding DNA: TGCGCCAGCAGCTTGGAGGTCGGGGAGCTGTTTTTT.

The chain employs TRBV7-2 and TRBJ1-6, with no clear D. The CDR3 is 17 residues long. From germline, CDR1 is SGHTA and CDR2 FQGNSA. The V end was cut by 1 base, the J end by 0 bases, with 10 bases between. CDR3: CASSLDIVSSYNSPLHF. CDR3 DNA: TGTGCCAGCAGCTTAGATATTGTCAGCTCCTATAATTCACCCCTCCACTTT.

The CDR3 protein is CASSPVRGGTDTQYF. CDR3 DNA sequence: TGTGCCAGCAGTCCTGTTAGGGGGGGCACAGATACGCAGTATTTT. The J gene is TRBJ2-3, the V gene TRBV28; D possibly uses TRBD1 or TRBD2 (6 bases each). The CDR3 consists of 15 residues. Trimming cost V 5 bases and J 1 base, with 13 bases left between them. The germline gives CDR1 MDHEN, CDR2 SYDVKM.

This chain links TRBV18 with TRBJ2-3; no clear D. This CDR3 contains 15 residues. CDR1 is KGHSH and CDR2 is LQKENI in the germline V gene. The V end lost 1 base, the J end lost 0 bases, and 8 bases lay between the germline ends. The CDR3: CASSPLGQSTDTQYF. In nucleotides, the CDR3 is TGTGCCAGCTCACCACTCGGCCAGAGCACAGATACGCAGTATTTT.

V and J are TRBV7-8 and TRBJ2-6; possible D gene TRBD2, 5 bases. V shed 4 bases and J shed 0 bases, with 13 bases lying between them. The CDR3 loop spans 17 amino acids. Germline V CDR1 and CDR2: SGHVS, FQNEAQ. CDR3 sequence: CASSSRGTDSGANVLTF. For the CDR3, the DNA is TGTGCCAGCAGCTCCCGGGGTACCGACTCTGGGGCCAACGTCCTGACTTTC.

This sequence joins TRBV3-1 (or the pseudogene TRBV3-2) and TRBJ2-1; TRBD2 matches at 10 bases. V was clipped by 4 bases and J by 7 bases; unmatched bases: 7. This CDR3 is built from 15 residues. Germline CDR1 reads LGHDT; CDR2 reads YNNKEL (reference sequence). The CDR3 region has the DNA TGTGCCAGCAGCCCCCTTAGCGGGGGGATTAATGAGCAGTTCTTC. Residues: CASSPLSGGINEQFF.

The CDR3 spells CASSHSAGSIYEQYF. Written as DNA, the CDR3 is TGCGCCAGCAGCCACTCAGCCGGGTCCATTTACGAGCAGTACTTC. The genes are TRBV4-1 and TRBJ2-7; no firm D call. Germline CDR1 MGHRA, CDR2 YSYEKL. The CDR3 has 15 residues. V was trimmed by 3 bases and J by 4 bases, leaving 16 bases between them.

The chain links TRBV7-8 to TRBJ1-1; D gene ambiguous. The CDR3 length is 16 residues. Germline CDR1 and CDR2: SGHVS and FQNEAQ. Trimming took off 3 bases at V and 1 base at J, with 15 bases between the two ends. DNA for the CDR3: TGTGCCAGCAGCTTCGGTAGGGCCCTAACGAACACTGAAGCTTTCTTT. As protein: CASSFGRALTNTEAFF.

The J gene is TRBJ1-1, the V gene TRBV5-1, with no clear D. The CDR3 sequence is 15 residues long. Trimming left V 0 bases short and J 2 bases short, with 11 bases between. Per germline, CDR1 SGHRS and CDR2 YFSETQ. CDR3 sequence: CASSLEGSSNTEAFF. CDR3 bases: TGCGCCAGCAGCTTGGAGGGCAGTTCTAACACTGAAGCTTTCTTT.

The genes are TRBV7-8 and TRBJ2-7; D possibly matches TRBD1 or TRBD2 (5 bases each). The V end was cut by 3 bases, the J end by 4 bases, with 16 bases between. This CDR3 has 15 residues. Germline values: CDR1 SGHVS, CDR2 FQNEAQ. CDR3: CASSFRPGPTYEQYF. The CDR3 DNA follows: TGTGCCAGCAGCTTCCGACCGGGACCGACGTACGAGCAGTACTTC.

CDR3 in amino acids: CASSLHLQGNYGYTF. The CDR3 DNA is TGTGCCAGCAGCTTACACCTACAGGGGAACTATGGCTACACCTTC. The chain is built from TRBV5-4 and TRBJ1-2; 7 nucleotides align to TRBD1. The CDR3 loop spans 15 amino acids. Germline V gene data show CDR1 as SGHNT and CDR2 as YYREEE (reference sequence). J lost 2 bases, V lost 2 bases, and 6 bases had no gene match.

V gene TRBV6-5 combines with J gene TRBJ1-5; D unresolved. This CDR3 region has 13 residues. Germline V gene lookup returns CDR1 MNHEY and CDR2 SVGAGI. Between the trimmed V and J ends, which lost 4 bases and 5 bases, there was a span of 9 bases. The chain's CDR3 is CASSLGLDQPQHF. The CDR3 region has the DNA TGTGCCAGCAGTTTGGGATTAGATCAGCCCCAGCATTTT.